This record covers a single T cell receptor beta chain. The antigen remains undetermined. The length of the CDR3 is 17 residues. V was trimmed by 2 bases and J by 2 bases, leaving 18 bases between them. The germline gives CDR1 SGHVS, CDR2 FQNEAQ. Unique molecular identifiers were incorporated into the prepared TCRbeta library. TCRdb passed the PCR reads through MiXCR, listing each CDR3 protein once. The repertoire holds about 870,000 distinct CDR3 sequences, with 15% to 20% as singletons. The data belong to a study of T-cell reconstitution after alpha-beta-depleted transplantation in children. The study's findings and limits: Diversity and T-cell counts at one year after transplant derived mostly from new T cells.

The chain links TRBV7-8 to TRBJ1-1, with a weak D call TRBD1 (6 bases). The sequenced sample was PBMCs, mostly from graft donor cells, obtained 360 days after TCRalphabeta/CD19-depleted stem cell transplant. The receptor's source is a male patient younger than 18 who had a stem cell transplant for acute lymphoblastic leukemia, so the T cells may come from the graft donor. This CDR3 is CASSLPALGGPNTEAFF. As DNA, the CDR3 is TGTGCCAGCAGCTTACCCGCCCTCGGGGGGCCCAACACTGAAGCTTTCTTT.